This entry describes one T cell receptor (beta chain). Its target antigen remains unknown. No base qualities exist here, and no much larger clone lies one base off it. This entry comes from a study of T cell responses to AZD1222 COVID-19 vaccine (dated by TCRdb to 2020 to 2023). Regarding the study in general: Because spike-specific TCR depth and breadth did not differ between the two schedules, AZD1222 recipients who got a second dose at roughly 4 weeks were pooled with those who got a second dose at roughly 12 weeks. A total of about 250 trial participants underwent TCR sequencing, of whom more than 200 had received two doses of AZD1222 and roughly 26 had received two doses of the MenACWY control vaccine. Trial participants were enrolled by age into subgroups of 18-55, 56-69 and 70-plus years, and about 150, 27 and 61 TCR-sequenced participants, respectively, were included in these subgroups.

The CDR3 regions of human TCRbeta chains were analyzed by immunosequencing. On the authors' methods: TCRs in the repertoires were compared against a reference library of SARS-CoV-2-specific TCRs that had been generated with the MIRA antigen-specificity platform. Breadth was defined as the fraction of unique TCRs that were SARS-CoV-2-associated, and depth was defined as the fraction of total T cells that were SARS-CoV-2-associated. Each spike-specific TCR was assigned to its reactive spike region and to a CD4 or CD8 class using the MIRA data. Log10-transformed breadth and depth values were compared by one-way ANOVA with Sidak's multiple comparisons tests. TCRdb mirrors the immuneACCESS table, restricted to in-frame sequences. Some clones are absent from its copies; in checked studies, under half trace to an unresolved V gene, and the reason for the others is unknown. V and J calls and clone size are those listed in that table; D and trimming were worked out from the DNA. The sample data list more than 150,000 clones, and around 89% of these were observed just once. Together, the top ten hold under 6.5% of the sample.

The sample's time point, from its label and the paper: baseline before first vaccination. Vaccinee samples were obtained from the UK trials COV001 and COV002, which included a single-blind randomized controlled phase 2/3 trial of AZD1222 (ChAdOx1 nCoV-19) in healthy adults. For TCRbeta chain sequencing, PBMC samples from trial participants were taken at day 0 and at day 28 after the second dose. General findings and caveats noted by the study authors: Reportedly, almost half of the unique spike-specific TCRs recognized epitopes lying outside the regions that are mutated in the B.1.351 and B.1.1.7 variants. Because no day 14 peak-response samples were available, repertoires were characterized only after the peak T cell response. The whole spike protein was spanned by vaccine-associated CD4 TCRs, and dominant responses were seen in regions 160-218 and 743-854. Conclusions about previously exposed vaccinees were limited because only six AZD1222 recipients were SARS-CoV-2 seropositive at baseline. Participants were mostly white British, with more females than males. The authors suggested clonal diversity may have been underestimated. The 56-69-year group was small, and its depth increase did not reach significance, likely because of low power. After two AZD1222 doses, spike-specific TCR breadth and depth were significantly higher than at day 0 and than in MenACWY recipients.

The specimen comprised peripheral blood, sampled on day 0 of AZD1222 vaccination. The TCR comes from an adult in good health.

The DNA is as follows: TGCGCCAGTCAGGATCCAAACAGGAACACCGGGGAGCTGTTTTTT. It is translated as CASQDPNRNTGELFF. The chain employs TRBV5-1 and TRBJ2-2; there is no confident call for the D gene. From its cysteine to its phenylalanine, the CDR3 spans 15 amino acids. Only the CDR3 DNA stays, 45 bases, in frame from base 1. The germline V gene supplies CDR1 SGHRS and CDR2 YFSETQ. V drops 8 bases and J drops 1 base, leaving 15 bases in between.